This record covers a single T cell receptor (beta chain). As defined, naive CD8 cells were CD45RO-negative and positively selected for CCR7, with terminally differentiated effector memory CD45RA+ cells excluded. The data are from a study of shared clonotypes between healthy human individuals. Assay: immunoSEQ multiplex PCR; the TCRdb copy retains only in-frame clones and omits some. The table has a few million clones, 93% seen once. CDR1 is SGHVS, CDR2 FQNEAQ, per germline. Trimming pared 0 bases from V and 3 bases from J, leaving 8 bases between. This CDR3 is 14 amino acids long. The material sequenced was naive CD8+ T cells from PBMCs. The chain couples TRBV7-8 to TRBJ1-1; D is ambiguous. This TCR was sampled from a man younger than 30 in good health. Some clones in this sample may be carry-over from other donors' samples. The DNA for the CDR3 is TGTGCCAGCAGCTTAGCAGGTTGGGACACTGAAGCTTTCTTT. Translating it yields CASSLAGWDTEAFF.